Included here is one T cell receptor beta chain sequence, with context. What it binds is unknown. This sample stems from a study of post-analysis software for immune sequencing data. Study results and limitations: Patients had higher frequencies than controls of four to six TRBV segments, including TRBV5-6, TRBV5-1 and TRBV20-1.

TCR beta libraries were prepared from cDNA with unique molecular identifiers. MiXCR, applied by TCRdb to the PCR reads, yields one record per CDR3 protein. Of hundreds of thousands of distinct CDR3 sequences detected, roughly 45% appear once; the ten largest clones hold around 10%. The germline gives CDR1 SQVTM, CDR2 ANQGSEA. Unmatched junction bases numbered 5, after V lost 1 base and J lost 5 bases. The CDR3 is made up of 14 amino acids. The rearrangement uses TRBV29-1 and TRBJ2-5; 9 bases agree with TRBD2. The TCR comes from a girl aged 5-17 years with multiple sclerosis. The sample taken for sequencing was blood. The CDR3 protein is CSVEGGGAQETQYF. The CDR3 coding sequence is TGCAGCGTTGAAGGCGGGGGGGCCCAGGAGACCCAGTACTTC.